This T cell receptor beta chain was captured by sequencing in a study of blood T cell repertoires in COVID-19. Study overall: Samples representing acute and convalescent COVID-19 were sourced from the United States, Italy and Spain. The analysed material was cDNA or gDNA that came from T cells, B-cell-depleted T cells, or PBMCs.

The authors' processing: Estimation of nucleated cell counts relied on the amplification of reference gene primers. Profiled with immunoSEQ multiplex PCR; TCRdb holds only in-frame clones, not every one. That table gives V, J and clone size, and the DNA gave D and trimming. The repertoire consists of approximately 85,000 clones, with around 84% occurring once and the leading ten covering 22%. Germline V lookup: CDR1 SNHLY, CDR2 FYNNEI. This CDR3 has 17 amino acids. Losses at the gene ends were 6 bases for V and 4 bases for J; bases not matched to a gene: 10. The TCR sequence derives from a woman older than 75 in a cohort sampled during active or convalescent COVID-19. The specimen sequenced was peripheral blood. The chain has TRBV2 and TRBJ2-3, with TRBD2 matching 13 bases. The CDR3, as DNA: TGTGCCAGCAGGGCCGGACTAGCGGGAGTTGGGTCAGATACGCAGTATTTT. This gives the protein CASRAGLAGVGSDTQYF.